The T cell receptor (beta chain) described here comes from a study of Ad26.COV2.S vaccination and SARS-CoV-2 variants. Study overall: In the COV1001 trial, the donor was in the Ad26.COV2.S arm. By the intramuscular route, Ad26.COV2.S was given once, or twice 56 days apart.

Produced via immunoSEQ multiplex PCR; TCRdb's table is partial and in-frame only. This table holds approximately 300,000 clones, just under 85% found once. As for this clone: What it binds is not known.

Germline V gene data show CDR1 as SNHLY and CDR2 as FYNNEI. J was trimmed by 6 bases and V by 8 bases; bases with no gene match: 7. CDR3 length: 13 residues. Study-level points and caveats: Recipients of either vaccine or placebo displayed similar breadth of non-spike TCRs. Total T cell responses, in the TCR breadth and depth analyses, may have been underestimated.

Treatment in this sample: 15 to 20 received Ad26.COV2.S at low or high dose, single or two shots; about 5 received placebo; per-sample allocation not given. The study sampled participants on day 63 after the first vaccine or placebo injection. The chain joins TRBV2 to TRBJ2-7; 10 nucleotides agree with TRBD2. The origin of this receptor is a person between 18 and 60 years old who received the Ad26.COV2.S COVID-19 vaccine or a placebo. The sample here was peripheral blood, taken in a trial of Ad26.COV2.S vaccine versus placebo. CDR3 in DNA: TGTGCCAGCGGCGTAGCGGGGGGAGGCGAGCAGTACTTC. This encodes CASGVAGGGEQYF.